This entry lists 15 T cell receptor beta chains sequenced from one sample in a study of blood T cell repertoires in COVID-19. Data came from immunoSEQ multiplex PCR; TCRdb stores just in-frame clones and leaves some out. Of under 250,000 clones listed, approximately 90% are singletons. Sequencing input: PBMCs or T cells enriched from blood (not recorded which). The receptors originated from a woman younger than 45 with acute COVID-19.

The chain joins TRBV14 to TRBJ2-7, with D hard to call. CDR1 is SGHDN and CDR2 is FVKESK in the germline V gene. The ends were cut back, 0 bases at V and 6 bases at J, with 9 bases in the middle. The CDR3 spans 13 residues. The CDR3 DNA reads as TGTGCCAGCAGCCAAGATATCCGGGTCGAGCAGTACTTC. The encoded protein is CASSQDIRVEQYF.

This clone was picked up one time. The J gene is TRBJ1-6, the V gene TRBV19; 8 positions agree with TRBD1. From germline, CDR1 is LNHDA and CDR2 SQIVND (reference sequence). V gave up 5 bases and J gave up 9 bases; unmatched junction bases: 15. CDR3 length: 17 residues. The CDR3 protein is CASSPRTGTVTGSPLHF. As DNA, the CDR3 is TGTGCCAGTAGTCCTAGGACAGGGACGGTTACAGGTTCACCCCTCCACTTT.

This chain uses TRBV3-1 (or the pseudogene TRBV3-2) with TRBJ2-3, with D tentatively TRBD1 (6 bases). Per germline, CDR1 LGHDT and CDR2 YNNKEL (reference sequence). V was shortened by 2 bases and J by 6 bases, with 21 bases between the two germline ends. The CDR3 runs 17 residues. CDR3 bases: TGTGCCAGCAGCCAAAAGGGGACAAGGGGTATCCGGGATACGCAGTATTTT. This gives the protein CASSQKGTRGIRDTQYF.

The gene calls are TRBV18 and TRBJ1-4; no firm D call. The CDR3 loop spans 14 amino acids. V was trimmed by 3 bases and J by 8 bases, leaving 13 bases between them. Germline values: CDR1 KGHSH, CDR2 LQKENI. The chain's CDR3 is CASSPGGGLEKLFF. CDR3 bases: TGTGCCAGCTCACCTGGCGGAGGGCTGGAAAAACTGTTTTTT.

The chain joins TRBV20-1 to TRBJ1-5; 11 bases are a match to TRBD1. Trimming cost V 3 bases and J 0 bases; bases outside gene matches: 7. The CDR3 spans 17 residues. Germline CDR1 DFQATT, CDR2 SNEGSKA (reference sequence). DNA of the CDR3: TGCAGTGCTAGTTGGACAGGGGGCTCTTATAGCAATCAGCCCCAGCATTTT. Translated, it gives CSASWTGGSYSNQPQHF.

The V and J genes are TRBV21-1 and TRBJ2-7; no DNA check was done on the table's D call, TRBD1. TRBV21-1 is shown as a pseudogene. This CDR3 region has 17 residues. The DNA for the CDR3 is TGTGCCAGCAGCACCTTAAGGGCGCAGGGGGCTGCGAACGAGCAGTACTTC. It specifies CASSTLRAQGAANEQYF.

The count of this clone is one. The chain combines TRBV7-2 with TRBJ1-1, with D possibly matching TRBD1 (5 bases). Germline V gene lookup returns CDR1 SGHTA and CDR2 FQGNSA. CDR3 size: 14 residues. Trimming shortened V by 5 bases and J by 4 bases, and 14 bases separated the two germline ends. CDR3 sequence (DNA): TGTGCCAGCAGCGCGATCGGGGGGACCACTGAAGCTTTCTTT. Protein product: CASSAIGGTTEAFF.

V gene TRBV25-1 combines with J gene TRBJ2-5; a possible D gene is TRBD1 (6 bases). CDR1 and CDR2 from the germline V gene are MGHDK and SYGVNS. The CDR3 contains 15 residues. V lost 4 bases and J lost 0, with 12 bases in between. The CDR3 DNA follows: TGTGCCAGCAGTGTCCGGACAGCGTACCAAGAGACCCAGTACTTC. It translates to CASSVRTAYQETQYF.

J is TRBJ2-6 and V is TRBV4-3; unclear D gene. The CDR3 extends over 17 amino acids. Germline CDR1 and CDR2: LGHNA and YSLEER. Trimming removed 0 bases at V and 4 bases at J, with 13 bases between. CDR3 bases: TGCGCCAGCAGCCAAGATCGGCGAGCGCTCGGGGCCAACGTCCTGACTTTC. This codes for CASSQDRRALGANVLTF.

This chain joins TRBV19 and TRBJ1-6; 9 bases line up with TRBD1. Per germline, CDR1 LNHDA and CDR2 SQIVND (reference sequence). The CDR3 has 13 residues. Trimming at V came to 9 bases and at J to 7 bases, leaving 4 bases not matched to a gene. The CDR3 spells CASRTGVNSPLHF. The CDR3 nucleotides read TGTGCCAGCCGGACAGGGGTCAATTCACCCCTCCACTTT.

Only one count was recorded for this clone. The CDR3 reads CASSQNREEAFF. The CDR3 region has the DNA TGTGCCAGCAGCCAAAACAGGGAAGAAGCTTTCTTT. The chain couples TRBV4-2 to TRBJ1-1; a weak D match, TRBD1 (6 bases). V was pared by 2 bases and J by 8 bases, with 9 bases between. CDR1 is LGHNA, CDR2 YNFKEQ, per germline. This CDR3 contains 12 residues.

The chain employs TRBV4-1 and TRBJ1-5; D gene uncertain. The germline gives CDR1 MGHRA, CDR2 YSYEKL. The length of the CDR3 is 16 residues. Trimming took 3 bases from V and 0 from J, leaving 12 bases between them. In DNA, the CDR3 is TGCGCCAGCAGCCAGGCGAGGCATTATAGCAATCAGCCCCAGCATTTT. It codes for CASSQARHYSNQPQHF.

The chain uses TRBV4-1 and TRBJ1-1; D is ambiguous. The CDR3 contains 13 residues. Germline loops: CDR1 MGHRA, CDR2 YSYEKL. V lost 0 bases, J lost 5 bases, and 7 bases lay in between. CDR3 sequence (DNA): TGCGCCAGCAGCCAAGACAGGAATACTGAAGCTTTCTTT. Its translation is CASSQDRNTEAFF.

J is TRBJ2-3 and V is TRBV7-6; 8 positions agree with TRBD2. J gave up 2 bases and V 2 bases, and 9 bases lay outside the gene matches. The CDR3 contains 17 residues. CDR1 SGHVS and CDR2 FNYEAQ come from the germline V gene. The CDR3 region has the DNA TGTGCCAGCAGCTTAAGGCCGGGGGGGCAGCACACAGATACGCAGTATTTT. Its translation: CASSLRPGGQHTDTQYF.

This chain links TRBV27 with TRBJ1-5; 8 bases match TRBD1. The germline CDR1 and CDR2 sequences are MNHEY and SMNVEV (reference sequence). The CDR3 length is 15 residues. The V and J ends lost 6 bases and 9 bases, in that order; junction bases with no gene match: 13. The CDR3, as DNA: TGTGCCAGCAGATTAGCTTGGACAGGGATTTGGCCCCAGCATTTT. The encoded protein is CASRLAWTGIWPQHF.